Described below is a single T cell receptor beta chain sequence and its context. This specimen belongs to a study of blood T cell repertoires in COVID-19. About the study: Sites across the United States, Italy and Spain contributed samples from acute and convalescent COVID-19. From T cells, B-cell-depleted T cells, or PBMCs came the material, which was cDNA or gDNA.

Per the study methods: Quantification of nucleated cells was approximated via reference gene primer amplification. TCRdb keeps only in-frame clones here, not all; method: immunoSEQ multiplex PCR. The V and J calls and clone size come from that table; D and trimming were worked out from the DNA. The data hold approximately 100,000 clones, with roughly nine tenths observed a single time. The CDR3 spans 15 residues. The germline gives CDR1 SGHAT, CDR2 FQDESV (reference sequence). Unmatched junction bases numbered 8, after V lost 4 bases and J lost 6 bases. Sequenced material: peripheral blood. This chain joins TRBV11-1 and TRBJ2-3; 9 bases map to TRBD1. The TCR was taken from a woman at least 80 years old with active COVID-19. The CDR3: CASSSGQGVYDTQYF. DNA for the CDR3: TGTGCCAGCAGCTCGGGACAGGGAGTTTATGATACGCAGTATTTT.